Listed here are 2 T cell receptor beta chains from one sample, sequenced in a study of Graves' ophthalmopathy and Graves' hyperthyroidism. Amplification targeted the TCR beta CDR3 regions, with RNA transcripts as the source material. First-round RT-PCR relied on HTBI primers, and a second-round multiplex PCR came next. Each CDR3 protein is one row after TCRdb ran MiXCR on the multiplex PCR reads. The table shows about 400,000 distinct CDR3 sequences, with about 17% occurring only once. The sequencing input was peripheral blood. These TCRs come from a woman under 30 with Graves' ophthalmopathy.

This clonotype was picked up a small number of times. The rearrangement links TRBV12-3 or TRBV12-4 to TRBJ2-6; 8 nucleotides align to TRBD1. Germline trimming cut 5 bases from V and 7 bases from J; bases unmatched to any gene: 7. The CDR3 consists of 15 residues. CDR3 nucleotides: TGTGCCAGCAGTCCACAGGGGGAGATTGCCAACGTCCTGACTTTC. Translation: CASSPQGEIANVLTF.

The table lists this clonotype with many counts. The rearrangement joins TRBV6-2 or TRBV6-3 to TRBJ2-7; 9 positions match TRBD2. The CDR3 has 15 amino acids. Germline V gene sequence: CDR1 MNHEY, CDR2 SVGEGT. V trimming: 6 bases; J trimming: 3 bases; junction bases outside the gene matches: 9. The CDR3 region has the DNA TGTGCCAGCAGGCGAGTAGCGGGAGTCTTCTACGAGCAGTACTTC. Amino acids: CASRRVAGVFYEQYF.